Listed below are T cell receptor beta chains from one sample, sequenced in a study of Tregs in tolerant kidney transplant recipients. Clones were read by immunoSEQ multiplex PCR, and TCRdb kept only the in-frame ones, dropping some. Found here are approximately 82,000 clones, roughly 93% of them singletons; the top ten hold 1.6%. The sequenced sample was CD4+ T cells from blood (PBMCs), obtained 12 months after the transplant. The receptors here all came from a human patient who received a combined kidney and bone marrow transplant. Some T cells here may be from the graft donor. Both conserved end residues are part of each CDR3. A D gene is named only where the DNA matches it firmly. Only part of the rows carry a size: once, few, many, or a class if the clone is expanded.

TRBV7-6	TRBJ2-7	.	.	CASSLVRSSYEQYF	TGTGCCAGCAGCTTAGTTAGGAGCTCCTACGAGCAGTACTTC
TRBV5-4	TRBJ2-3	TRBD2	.	CALSWLAGADTQYF	TGTGCCCTATCGTGGCTAGCGGGAGCAGATACGCAGTATTTT
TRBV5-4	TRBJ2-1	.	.	CASSWGQGTTEQFF	TGTGCCAGCAGCTGGGGGCAGGGGACGACTGAGCAGTTCTTC
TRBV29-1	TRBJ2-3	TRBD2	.	CSVQAGSTDTQYF	TGCAGCGTCCAAGCGGGGAGCACAGATACGCAGTATTTT
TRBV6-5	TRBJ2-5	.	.	CASGRVSETQYF	TGTGCCAGCGGCAGGGTTTCGGAGACCCAGTACTTC
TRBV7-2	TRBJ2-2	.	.	CASTTQGNTGELFF	TGTGCCAGCACCACTCAGGGAAACACCGGGGAGCTGTTTTTT
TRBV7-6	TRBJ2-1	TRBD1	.	CASSSTDRGQWFGVGEQFF	TGTGCCAGCAGCTCGACCGACAGGGGGCAATGGTTCGGAGTGGGTGAGCAGTTCTTC
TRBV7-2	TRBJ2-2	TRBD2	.	CASSSGRGSGVLAGELFF	TGTGCCAGCAGCTCCGGGCGGGGTAGCGGGGTGTTGGCCGGGGAGCTGTTTTTT
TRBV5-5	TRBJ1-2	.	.	CASSSSTGLTRYGYTF	TGTGCCAGCAGCTCTTCGACAGGACTCACGAGATATGGCTACACCTTC
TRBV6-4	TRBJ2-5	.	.	CASSDRGGETQYF	TGTGCCAGCAGTGACAGGGGTGGGGAGACCCAGTACTTC
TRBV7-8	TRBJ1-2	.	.	CASSLGGASRGYTF	TGTGCCAGCAGTCTAGGGGGGGCCTCTCGGGGCTACACCTTC
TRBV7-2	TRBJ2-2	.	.	CASRPDSANTGELFF	TGTGCCAGCAGGCCAGACTCCGCGAACACCGGGGAGCTGTTTTTT
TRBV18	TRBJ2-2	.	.	CASSPRAGELFF	TGTGCCAGCTCCCCTCGTGCCGGGGAGCTGTTTTTT
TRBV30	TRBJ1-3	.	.	CAWRGAGTKGNTIYF	TGTGCCTGGAGGGGGGCAGGGACTAAAGGAAACACCATATATTTT
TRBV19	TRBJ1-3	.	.	CASMRILSGNTIYF	TGTGCCAGTATGAGAATCCTGTCTGGAAACACCATATATTTT
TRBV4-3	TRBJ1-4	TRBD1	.	CASSHDGTGSEKLFF	TGCGCCAGCAGCCATGACGGGACAGGGAGCGAAAAACTGTTTTTT
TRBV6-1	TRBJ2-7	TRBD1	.	CASRKTGGRYEQYF	TGTGCCAGCAGGAAAACAGGGGGTCGGTACGAGCAGTACTTC
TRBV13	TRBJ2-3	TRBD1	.	CASNPGQGLSTDTQYF	TGTGCCAGCAACCCGGGACAGGGCCTTAGCACAGATACGCAGTATTTT
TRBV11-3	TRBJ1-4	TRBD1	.	CASSWTGADEKLFF	TGTGCCAGCAGCTGGACAGGGGCGGATGAAAAACTGTTTTTT
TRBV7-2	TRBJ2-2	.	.	CASSLRRQTGELFF	TGTGCCAGCAGCTTACGAAGACAGACCGGGGAGCTGTTTTTT
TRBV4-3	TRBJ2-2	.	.	CASSQDPQRKTGELFF	TGCGCCAGCAGCCAAGATCCCCAGCGGAAGACCGGGGAGCTGTTTTTT
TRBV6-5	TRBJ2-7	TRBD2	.	CASATTSGSYEQYF	TGTGCCAGCGCGACAACTAGCGGGAGCTACGAGCAGTACTTC
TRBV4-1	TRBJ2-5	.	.	CASSQAGGVETQYF	TGCGCCAGCAGCCAAGCCGGCGGGGTAGAGACCCAGTACTTC
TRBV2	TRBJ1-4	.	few	CASSREQSEKLFF	TGTGCCAGCAGTCGGGAACAGAGTGAAAAACTGTTTTTT
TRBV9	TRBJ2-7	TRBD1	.	CASSGTDPYSYEQYF	TGTGCCAGCAGTGGGACAGACCCTTATTCCTACGAGCAGTACTTC
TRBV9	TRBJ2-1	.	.	CASSVRFGIGEQFF	TGTGCCAGCAGCGTACGGTTCGGGATAGGTGAGCAGTTCTTC
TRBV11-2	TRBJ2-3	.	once	CASSSRQRDTQYF	TGTGCCAGCAGCTCTAGACAGAGGGATACGCAGTATTTT